A selection of T cell receptor beta chains follows, all from one sample in a study of cytomegalovirus exposure and HLA in healthy donors. Repertoires were generated with immunoSEQ multiplex PCR, while TCRdb's copy carries only in-frame clones and drops some. The sample records tens of thousands of clones, 55% to 65% being singletons. Sequences were obtained from PBMCs. The receptor source for this set is a human donor in good health. The CDR3 runs from the conserved cysteine through the conserved F or W. D genes are given only for firm matches. Some rows have no size entry. The others give once, few or many, or a class for an expanded clone.

D	length	V	size	J	DNA	CDR3
TRBD2	20	TRBV4-1	few	TRBJ2-3	TGCGCCAGCAGCCAAGCGTTCCGACTAGCGGGGGGACCTAGCACAGATACGCAGTATTTT	CASSQAFRLAGGPSTDTQYF
TRBD1	18	TRBV18	.	TRBJ1-1	TGTGCCAGCTCACCTCGGGACAGGGGGAGTAGGATGAACACTGAAGCTTTCTTT	CASSPRDRGSRMNTEAFF
.	16	TRBV18	few	TRBJ1-6	TGTGCCAGCTCACCACCAGGGGCAGGGCTTAATTCACCCCTCCACTTT	CASSPPGAGLNSPLHF
TRBD1	13	TRBV19	.	TRBJ2-5	TGTGCCAGTAGTATAGGGACAGGGACGACCCAGTACTTC	CASSIGTGTTQYF
.	15	TRBV6-4	.	TRBJ1-4	TGTGCCAGCAGTGAAACAGGGACAACTAATGAAAAACTGTTTTTT	CASSETGTTNEKLFF
TRBD1	16	TRBV5-6	.	TRBJ2-5	TGTGCCAGCAGCCCGGGGACAGAAGCCCTCCAAGGGACCCAGTACTTC	CASSPGTEALQGTQYF
TRBD2	16	TRBV10-3	few	TRBJ2-3	TGTGCCATCGCACCAGCCGGCGGGGGGTTGGCAGATACGCAGTATTTT	CAIAPAGGGLADTQYF
.	13	TRBV5-1	few	TRBJ2-2	TGCGCCAGCAGCATACAAAACACCGGGGAGCTGTTTTTT	CASSIQNTGELFF
TRBD1	15	TRBV5-4	.	TRBJ2-5	TGTGCCAGCAGCCTCGGACAGGGTAACCAAGAGACCCAGTACTTC	CASSLGQGNQETQYF
.	14	TRBV5-1	.	TRBJ1-1	TGCGCCAGCAGCCCGGCAGTGGGCAACACTGAAGCTTTCTTT	CASSPAVGNTEAFF
.	12	TRBV18	.	TRBJ2-1	TGTGCCAGCTCACCAGCGCGGGGGCAGCAGTTCTTC	CASSPARGQQFF
.	15	TRBV9	.	TRBJ2-1	TGTGCCAGCAGCGCCCCCCGCGATAAATACAATGAGCAGTTCTTC	CASSAPRDKYNEQFF
.	18	TRBV7-2	.	TRBJ1-2	TGTGCCAGCAGCTTAGCCTCCAATCCCGGGCAGGGTAGATATGGCTACACCTTC	CASSLASNPGQGRYGYTF
.	19	TRBV4-1	few	TRBJ2-1	TGCGCCAGCAGCAAGGGAGTGGGGATGAACATCGTCTCCTACAATGAGCAGTTCTTC	CASSKGVGMNIVSYNEQFF
.	13	TRBV29-1	.	TRBJ1-2	TGCAGCGTTGAAAGACAGAGCCTCTATGGCTACACCTTC	CSVERQSLYGYTF
.	15	TRBV7-3	.	TRBJ2-6	TGTGCCAGCAGATTACAGGGATCCGGGGCCAACGTCCTGACTTTC	CASRLQGSGANVLTF
TRBD1	15	TRBV18	.	TRBJ1-5	TGTGCCAGCTCACCGACGACAGGGAGCAGTCAGCCCCAGCATTTT	CASSPTTGSSQPQHF